The 26 T cell receptor beta chains listed next were all sequenced from one sample in a study of blood T cell repertoires in COVID-19. Some clones are missing from TCRdb's copy, which holds only in-frame ones; the method was immunoSEQ multiplex PCR. The repertoire has hundreds of thousands of clones, 88% of them found once; the top ten carry more than 5.5%. The sample was peripheral blood. These receptors all stem from a woman between 65 and 79 years old with COVID-19, enrolled during active disease.

The chain joins TRBV9 to TRBJ2-7; D is uncertain. Between the trimmed V and J ends, which lost 0 bases and 3 bases, there was a span of 7 bases. CDR1 SGDLS and CDR2 YYNGEE come from the germline V gene. The CDR3 spans 13 residues. CDR3 residues: CASSVDSFYEQYF. The CDR3 DNA follows: TGTGCCAGCAGCGTAGACAGTTTCTACGAGCAGTACTTC.

This chain uses TRBV3-1 (or the pseudogene TRBV3-2) with TRBJ2-2; 11 bases agree with TRBD2. This CDR3 is built from 16 residues. Germline-derived CDR1 and CDR2 are LGHDT and YNNKEL (reference sequence). The ends lost 3 bases at V and 8 bases at J; junction bases unmatched: 8. The CDR3 protein is CASSQLLAGEMGELFF. DNA of the CDR3: TGTGCCAGCAGCCAGTTACTAGCGGGAGAGATGGGGGAGCTGTTTTTT.

This chain joins TRBV5-1 and TRBJ1-1; 7 positions agree with TRBD1. This CDR3 has 15 amino acids. Germline values: CDR1 SGHRS, CDR2 YFSETQ. V was clipped by 4 bases and J by 1 base; unmatched bases: 7. Here the CDR3 DNA reads TGCGCCAGCAGCGGTCAGGGGGACACGAACACTGAAGCTTTCTTT. Protein: CASSGQGDTNTEAFF.

The chain combines TRBV28 with TRBJ1-2; 7 bases line up with TRBD1. The ends lost 3 bases at V and 8 bases at J; junction bases unmatched: 9. Germline V gene sequence: CDR1 MDHEN, CDR2 SYDVKM. CDR3 length: 14 residues. The CDR3: CASSFGWGQKGYTF. CDR3 DNA: TGTGCCAGCAGTTTCGGGTGGGGACAGAAGGGCTACACCTTC.

V is TRBV30 and J is TRBJ1-5; 7 bases match TRBD1. The J segment lost 11 bases and the V segment lost 2 bases, leaving 9 bases of the junction unmatched. The germline V gene encodes CDR1 GTSNPN and CDR2 SVGIG (reference sequence). The CDR3 loop spans 13 amino acids. Written as DNA, the CDR3 is TGTGCCTGGAGTCCCCAAGACAGGGAGGCCCAGCATTTT. It is translated as CAWSPQDREAQHF. The full variable domain, with the rest looked up from reference TRBV30 and TRBJ1-5, is SQTIHQWPATLVQPVGSPLSLECTVEGTSNPNLYWYRQAAGRGLQLLFYSVGIGQISSEVPQNLSASRPQDRQFILSSKKLLLSDSGFYLCAWSPQDREAQHFGDGTRLSIL.

The chain employs TRBV7-8 and TRBJ2-7, with D tentatively TRBD1 (6 bases). The CDR3 has 15 residues. V was clipped by 5 bases and J by 0 bases, with 14 bases between them. Germline V gene data show CDR1 as SGHVS and CDR2 as FQNEAQ. The chain's CDR3 is CASSPKRTASYEQYF. The CDR3 region has the DNA TGTGCCAGCAGCCCAAAAAGGACAGCCTCCTACGAGCAGTACTTC.

The chain links TRBV21-1 to TRBJ1-4; the D segment call TRBD1 is taken from the table without a DNA check. TRBV21-1 counts as a pseudogene. CDR3 length: 18 residues. The DNA of the CDR3 is TGTGCCAGCAGCAAGCTTAAGGGGGACAGGCCTTCTAATGAAAAACTGTTTTTT. Its protein product is CASSKLKGDRPSNEKLFF.

The chain combines TRBV4-2 with TRBJ2-5, with 10 bases identical to TRBD2. This CDR3 comprises 16 residues. With 3 bases clipped from V and 4 bases from J, the junction kept 8 bases outside the gene matches. CDR1 is LGHNA and CDR2 is YNFKEQ in the germline V gene. As DNA, the CDR3 is TGTGCCAGCAGCCAGGGAGCGGGGGGGCTGGGAGAGACCCAGTACTTC. The encoded protein is CASSQGAGGLGETQYF.

This clone appeared a few times. The rearrangement joins TRBV5-6 to TRBJ2-2, with D hard to call. This CDR3 contains 15 residues. Germline assignment: CDR1 SGHDT and CDR2 YYEEEE. V was cut by 0 bases and J by 0 bases, with 6 bases left in between. CDR3 sequence (DNA): TGTGCCAGCAGCTTGGACAGTACGAACACCGGGGAGCTGTTTTTT. It translates to CASSLDSTNTGELFF.

The chain couples TRBV7-9 to TRBJ2-7; D may be TRBD1 (5 bases). Germline V CDR1 and CDR2: SEHNR, FQNEAQ (reference sequence). V was shortened by 5 bases and J by 0 bases, with 14 bases between the two germline ends. The CDR3 runs 15 residues. CDR3 nucleotides: TGTGCCAGCAGCCCAAGGGGTCTCTTCTCCTACGAGCAGTACTTC. Amino acids: CASSPRGLFSYEQYF.

V usage is TRBV7-6 and J usage is TRBJ2-7; TRBD2 is a possible D gene (5 bases). This CDR3 has 15 residues. V lost 1 base, J lost 7 bases, and 17 bases lay in between. From germline, CDR1 is SGHVS and CDR2 FNYEAQ. CDR3 in DNA: TGTGCCAGCAGCTTAGGGGGAGAGGGTCAAATAGAGCAGTACTTC. This encodes CASSLGGEGQIEQYF.

V is TRBV5-4 and J is TRBJ1-2, with TRBD1 identical over 8 bases. CDR1 and CDR2 (germline): SGHNT, YYREEE (reference sequence). V lost 4 bases to trimming and J lost 5 bases; unmatched junction nucleotides: 7. This CDR3 has 14 residues. This chain's CDR3 is CASSVDRGEYGYTF. In nucleotides, the CDR3 is TGTGCCAGCAGCGTTGACAGGGGAGAGTATGGCTACACCTTC. Based on the CDR3 plus reference TRBV5-4 and TRBJ1-2, the full variable domain is ETGVTQSPTHLIKTRGQQVTLRCSSQSGHNTVSWYQQALGQGPQFIFQYYREEENGRGNFPPRFSGLQFPNYSSELNVNALELDDSALYLCASSVDRGEYGYTFGSGTRLTVV.

This chain connects TRBV2 to TRBJ1-2; D not resolved. Germline V gene data show CDR1 as SNHLY and CDR2 as FYNNEI. With 5 bases removed from V and 4 bases from J, the gap between germline ends came to 20 bases. This CDR3 has 16 residues. The CDR3 sequence: CASSPLEEGLSYGYTF. The CDR3 bases are TGTGCCAGCAGTCCTCTGGAGGAGGGTTTAAGCTATGGCTACACCTTC. The full variable domain, completed using reference TRBV2 and TRBJ1-2, is EPEVTQTPSHQVTQMGQEVILRCVPISNHLYFYWYRQILGQKVEFLVSFYNNEISEKSEIFDDQFSVERPDGSNFTLKIRSTKLEDSAMYFCASSPLEEGLSYGYTFGSGTRLTVV.

The chain carries TRBV6-5 and TRBJ1-2; D perhaps matches TRBD1 (6 bases). Trimming removed 7 bases from V and 0 bases from J, with 12 bases in between. Germline V gene sequence: CDR1 MNHEY, CDR2 SVGAGI. The CDR3 runs 14 residues. The DNA of the CDR3 is TGTGCCAGCACTAGGACAGCGACTAACTATGGCTACACCTTC. It yields the protein CASTRTATNYGYTF.

This chain uses TRBV19 with TRBJ1-1; 7 nucleotides line up with TRBD1. The CDR3 loop spans 13 amino acids. Germline V gene lookup returns CDR1 LNHDA and CDR2 SQIVND (reference sequence). V lost 6 bases to trimming and J lost 4 bases; unmatched junction nucleotides: 5. Here the CDR3 reads CASREAGGTEAFF. The CDR3 DNA follows: TGTGCCAGTAGGGAGGCAGGGGGCACTGAAGCTTTCTTT.

This chain links TRBV7-2 with TRBJ1-3; 8 nucleotides align to TRBD1. This CDR3 region has 16 residues. Germline loops: CDR1 SGHTA, CDR2 FQGNSA. Losses at the gene ends were 3 bases for V and 0 bases for J; bases not matched to a gene: 4. CDR3 DNA sequence: TGTGCCAGCAGCTTTGGGACAGGTGACTCTGGAAACACCATATATTTT. Translating gives CASSFGTGDSGNTIYF.

This clone came up once. The chain has TRBV5-8 and TRBJ2-5; 8 nucleotides line up with TRBD1. The CDR3 runs 15 residues. CDR1 and CDR2 (germline): SGHTS, YDEGEE. J lost 5 bases, V lost 0 bases, and 6 bases had no gene match. The CDR3 sequence is CASSLGTGYAETQYF. In nucleotides, the CDR3 is TGTGCCAGCAGCTTGGGGACAGGGTACGCGGAGACCCAGTACTTC. The full variable domain, its missing parts supplied by reference TRBV5-8 and TRBJ2-5, is EAGVTQSPTHLIKTRGQQATLRCSPISGHTSVYWYQQALGLGLQFLLWYDEGEERNRGNFPPRFSGRQFPNYSSELNVNALELEDSALYLCASSLGTGYAETQYFGPGTRLLVL.

The gene calls are TRBV24-1 and TRBJ2-7; TRBD1 aligns across 10 bases. The J segment lost 5 bases and the V segment lost 7 bases, leaving 13 bases of the junction unmatched. The V gene's germline CDR1 is KGHDR and CDR2 SFDVKD. This CDR3 has 16 residues. Written as DNA, the CDR3 is TGTGCCACCAGAGAACAACCGGGACAGGGGTTCCACGAGCAGTACTTC. Protein sequence: CATREQPGQGFHEQYF.

V is TRBV27 and J is TRBJ2-1, with TRBD1 as a possible D gene (6 bases). The CDR3 sequence is 14 residues long. V gave up 3 bases and J gave up 7 bases, with 13 bases separating them. The germline V gene has CDR1 MNHEY and CDR2 SMNVEV (reference sequence). Written as DNA, the CDR3 is TGTGCCAGCAGTTTTATGGACAGTGGTAATGAGCAGTTCTTC. Residues: CASSFMDSGNEQFF.

J is TRBJ1-3 and V is TRBV7-2; D uncertain. V was shortened by 4 bases and J by 0 bases, with 10 bases between the two germline ends. The CDR3 has 15 amino acids. Germline CDR1 is SGHTA and CDR2 is FQGNSA. CDR3 nucleotide sequence: TGTGCCAGCAGCTCCGGACTCCACTCTGGAAACACCATATATTTT. This codes for CASSSGLHSGNTIYF.

The CDR3 is CASTSGVTGNTIYF. DNA of the CDR3: TGTGCCAGCACCTCCGGAGTAACTGGAAACACCATATATTTT. The chain uses TRBV3-1 (or the pseudogene TRBV3-2) and TRBJ1-3; D is ambiguous. V lost 7 bases, J lost 2 bases, and 12 bases lay in between. CDR1 and CDR2 (germline): LGHDT, YNNKEL (reference sequence). The CDR3 loop spans 14 amino acids.

The V and J genes are TRBV9 and TRBJ1-3; 9 bases are shared with TRBD1. The CDR3 is 15 residues long. Germline CDR1 reads SGDLS; CDR2 reads YYNGEE. V shed 4 bases, J shed 4 bases, and the junction held 6 bases outside the gene matches. The CDR3, as DNA: TGTGCCAGCAGCCACCAGGGACAGGGAGGAAACACCATATATTTT. It codes for CASSHQGQGGNTIYF. The full variable domain, in which reference TRBV9 and TRBJ1-3 provide the parts outside the CDR3, is DSGVTQTPKHLITATGQRVTLRCSPRSGDLSVYWYQQSLDQGLQFLIQYYNGEERAKGNILERFSAQQFPDLHSELNLSSLELGDSALYFCASSHQGQGGNTIYFGEGSWLTVV.

The V gene is TRBV6-5, the J gene TRBJ1-2; D may be TRBD1 (5 bases). This CDR3 contains 13 residues. CDR1 is MNHEY and CDR2 is SVGAGI in the germline V gene. With 6 bases removed from V and 6 bases from J, the gap between germline ends came to 14 bases. CDR3 protein: CASRGRGTHGYTF. CDR3 DNA sequence: TGTGCCAGCAGGGGGCGGGGTACCCATGGCTACACCTTC.

J is TRBJ2-2 and V is TRBV9; TRBD2 agrees at 7 bases. V was pared by 3 bases and J by 4 bases, with 6 bases of the junction left unmatched. The CDR3 sequence is 15 residues long. The V gene's germline CDR1 is SGDLS and CDR2 YYNGEE. DNA for the CDR3: TGTGCCAGCAGCGGGCAGGGAGGGGTCACCGGGGAGCTGTTTTTT. Translating it yields CASSGQGGVTGELFF.

Concerning this clone: Other DNA sequences in this specimen translate into the identical CDR3. The chain has TRBV18 and TRBJ2-7; D might be TRBD1 (6 bases). CDR1 and CDR2 (germline): KGHSH, LQKENI. V lost 3 bases and J lost 2, with 8 bases in between. This CDR3 has 13 amino acids. CDR3 DNA: TGTGCCAGCTCACCGCGGACAGCCTACGAGCAGTACTTC. Amino acid sequence: CASSPRTAYEQYF.

The CDR3 DNA follows: TGTGCCTGTACCGGGACTAGCATGTCAGATACGCAGTATTTT. Translating it yields CACTGTSMSDTQYF. The chain has TRBV30 and TRBJ2-3, with TRBD2 matching 9 bases. Germline loops: CDR1 GTSNPN, CDR2 SVGIG (reference sequence). The J segment lost 4 bases and the V segment lost 6 bases, leaving 8 bases of the junction unmatched. This CDR3 contains 14 residues.